This T cell receptor beta chain emerged from a study of identical twins. The study's findings and limits: Low generation probability was overrepresented in out-of-frame alpha sequences shared by twins. The conclusions drew on cross-sectional statistical analysis instead of tracking the same donors.

There are many counts of this clonotype. Antigen specificity is unknown. V gave up 4 bases and J gave up 4 bases, with 20 bases separating them. This CDR3 spans 17 amino acids. Germline CDR1 is MDHEN and CDR2 is SYDVKM. TCRdb reanalysed the 5' RACE reads using MiXCR and keeps one entry per CDR3 protein. The sample has roughly 570,000 distinct CDR3 sequences; 9.5% to 10% are singletons. In addition, the sample was reused for a study of yellow fever vaccine responses in identical twins.

Material: PBMCs. This sequence originates from a woman aged 18-29 years in good health. The J gene is TRBJ1-5, the V gene TRBV28; perhaps TRBD1 as D (6 bases). This CDR3 reads CASSSGTGSRGNQPQHF. The CDR3 bases are TGTGCCAGCAGTTCCGGAACAGGGAGTAGAGGAAATCAGCCCCAGCATTTT.